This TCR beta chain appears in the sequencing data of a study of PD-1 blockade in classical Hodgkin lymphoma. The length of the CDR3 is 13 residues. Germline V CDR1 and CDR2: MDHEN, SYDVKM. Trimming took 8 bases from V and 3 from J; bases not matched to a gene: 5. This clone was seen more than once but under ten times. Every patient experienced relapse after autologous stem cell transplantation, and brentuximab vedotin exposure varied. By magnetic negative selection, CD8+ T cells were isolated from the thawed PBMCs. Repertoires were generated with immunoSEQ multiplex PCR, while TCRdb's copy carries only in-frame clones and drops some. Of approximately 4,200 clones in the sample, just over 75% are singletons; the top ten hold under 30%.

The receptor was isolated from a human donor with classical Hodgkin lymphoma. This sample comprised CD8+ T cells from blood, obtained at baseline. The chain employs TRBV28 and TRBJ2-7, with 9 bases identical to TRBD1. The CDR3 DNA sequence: TGTGCCAGCGAGGAGACAGGGGGCTACGAGCAGTACTTC. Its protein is CASEETGGYEQYF.